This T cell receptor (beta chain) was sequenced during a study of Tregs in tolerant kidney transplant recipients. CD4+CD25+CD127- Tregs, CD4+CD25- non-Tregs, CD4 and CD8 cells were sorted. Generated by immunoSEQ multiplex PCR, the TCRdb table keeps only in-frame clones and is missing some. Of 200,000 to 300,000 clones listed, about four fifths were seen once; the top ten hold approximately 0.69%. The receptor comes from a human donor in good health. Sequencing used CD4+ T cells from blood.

CDR3 sequence: CASSGDFWRGGSDTQYF. The CDR3 coding sequence is TGTGCCAGCAGTGGGGACTTCTGGAGAGGGGGGTCAGATACGCAGTATTTT. J is TRBJ2-3 and V is TRBV25-1; D is possibly TRBD1 or TRBD2 (6 bases each). Trimming cost V 4 bases and J 4 bases, with 21 bases left between them. CDR3 size: 17 residues. Per germline, CDR1 MGHDK and CDR2 SYGVNS.